Listed here are 18 T cell receptor beta chains from one sample, sequenced in a study of cytomegalovirus exposure and HLA in healthy donors. This PCR relied on a set of 60 Vbeta primers and 13 Jbeta primers. The data were produced by immunoSEQ multiplex PCR, yet TCRdb's version contains in-frame clones alone and is incomplete. Among 110,000 to 150,000 clones listed, approximately 79% were seen once. Sequences were obtained from PBMCs. The receptors derive from a young woman in good health and CMV-seronegative.

This clone turned up a few times. The V call is TRBV4-1, the J call TRBJ1-2; D not certain. The ends were cut back, 1 base at V and 4 bases at J, with 10 bases in the middle. Germline CDR1 is MGHRA and CDR2 is YSYEKL. The CDR3 runs 14 residues. The CDR3 reads CASSQVNTFYGYTF. DNA for the CDR3: TGCGCCAGCAGCCAAGTTAACACGTTCTATGGCTACACCTTC.

This clone was observed a single time. V gene TRBV2 combines with J gene TRBJ2-1, with D hard to call. The ends were cut back, 3 bases at V and 0 bases at J, with 12 bases in the middle. Germline loops: CDR1 SNHLY, CDR2 FYNNEI. The CDR3 length is 16 residues. CDR3 DNA: TGTGCCAGCAGTGAGAACCCTATTACCTCCTACAATGAGCAGTTCTTC. It is translated as CASSENPITSYNEQFF.

The chain is built from TRBV4-2 and TRBJ2-4; 9 nucleotides line up with TRBD1. The V gene's germline CDR1 is LGHNA and CDR2 YNFKEQ. J lost 9 bases, V lost 4 bases, and 10 bases had no gene match. The CDR3 runs 15 residues. The CDR3 sequence: CASSLPGTGLGIQYF. DNA of the CDR3: TGTGCCAGCAGCCTACCCGGGACAGGGTTGGGCATTCAGTACTTC.

V and J are TRBV27 and TRBJ1-4, with a weak D call TRBD1 (6 bases). The germline V gene has CDR1 MNHEY and CDR2 SMNVEV (reference sequence). With 6 bases removed from V and 6 bases from J, the gap between germline ends came to 20 bases. The CDR3 has 16 amino acids. In nucleotides, the CDR3 is TGTGCCAGCAGCCCTGTGTCAGGGGATGTTTATGAAAAACTGTTTTTT. Translating it yields CASSPVSGDVYEKLFF.

The rearrangement links TRBV10-2 to TRBJ2-7, with D possibly matching TRBD1 (6 bases). Trimming left V 6 bases short and J 0 bases short, with 6 bases between. This CDR3 contains 12 residues. CDR1 and CDR2 (germline): WSHSY, SAAADI. Here the CDR3 reads CASRGGSYEQYF. CDR3 coding DNA: TGCGCCAGCAGAGGGGGCTCCTACGAGCAGTACTTC.

The chain recombines TRBV11-2 with TRBJ2-3, with D possibly TRBD2 on 5 matching bases. Trimming stripped 3 bases from V and 4 bases from J, with 5 bases between. This CDR3 is built from 12 residues. Germline lookup yields CDR1 SGHAT and CDR2 FQNNGV. CDR3 nucleotide sequence: TGTGCCAGCAGCTTGGAGGCAGATACGCAGTATTTT. Translated, it gives CASSLEADTQYF. Full variable domain (rest looked up from reference TRBV11-2 and TRBJ2-3): EAGVAQSPRYKIIEKRQSVAFWCNPISGHATLYWYQQILGQGPKLLIQFQNNGVVDDSQLPKDRFSAERLKGVDSTLKIQPAKLEDSAVYLCASSLEADTQYFGPGTRLTVL.

Details on this clone: The junction shows a germline mismatch at one end, possibly a read error. The J gene is TRBJ2-2, the V gene TRBV2; 7 bases align to TRBD1. This CDR3 comprises 15 residues. The germline V gene has CDR1 SNHLY and CDR2 FYNNEI. The CDR3 spells CASGEGTANTGELFF. CDR3 sequence (DNA): TGTGCCAGCGGTGAAGGGACAGCGAACACCGGGGAGCTGTTTTTT.

The rearrangement links TRBV19 to TRBJ2-2, with D perhaps TRBD1 (5 bases). The CDR3 is 15 residues long. CDR1 and CDR2 (germline): LNHDA, SQIVND (reference sequence). The ends were cut back, 1 base at V and 4 bases at J, with 10 bases in the middle. CDR3: CASSIGRVGTGELFF. CDR3 DNA sequence: TGTGCCAGTAGTATAGGCAGGGTCGGCACCGGGGAGCTGTTTTTT.

The chain carries TRBV5-5 and TRBJ2-1; possibly TRBD1 for D (6 bases). Trimming stripped 3 bases from V and 9 bases from J, with 10 bases between. Germline assignment: CDR1 SGHKS and CDR2 YYEKEE (reference sequence). This CDR3 spans 12 amino acids. For the CDR3, the DNA is TGTGCCAGCAGCTCCACAGGGTCTGAGCAGTTCTTC. This codes for CASSSTGSEQFF.

This clone was seen a handful of times. The chain joins TRBV19 to TRBJ1-1; no clear D gene. The ends were cut back, 1 base at V and 10 bases at J, with 10 bases in the middle. The germline V gene encodes CDR1 LNHDA and CDR2 SQIVND (reference sequence). This CDR3 comprises 12 residues. CDR3 DNA sequence: TGTGCCAGTAGTATAGTCGGAGAGGGAGCTTTCTTT. Protein sequence: CASSIVGEGAFF.

DNA of the CDR3: TGTGCTAGTGGCTCCTTGCGCTCTGAAGCTTTCTTT. This encodes CASGSLRSEAFF. This chain uses TRBV12-5 with TRBJ1-1; unclear D gene. Germline values: CDR1 LGHNT, CDR2 FRNRAP. CDR3 length: 12 amino acids. The V end was cut by 6 bases, the J end by 6 bases, with 11 bases between.

The chain links TRBV10-3 to TRBJ1-1; D uncertain. CDR3 size: 12 residues. In germline, CDR1 is ENHRY, CDR2 SYGVKD. The CDR3: CVSGRQNTEAFF. CDR3 in DNA: TGTGTCTCAGGCAGACAGAACACTGAAGCTTTCTTT.

This sequence joins TRBV6-1 and TRBJ1-6; 7 bases align to TRBD1. CDR3 length: 18 amino acids. V shed 3 bases, J shed 5 bases, and the junction held 13 bases outside the gene matches. Germline CDR1 is MNHNS and CDR2 is SASEGT. Written as DNA, the CDR3 is TGTGCCAGCAGTGAGCGGATTCCCGGGACAGACGATAATTCACCCCTCCACTTT. Its protein is CASSERIPGTDDNSPLHF.

The gene calls are TRBV6-6 and TRBJ1-2; unclear D gene. This CDR3 region has 15 residues. V lost 0 bases and J 6 bases, leaving 14 bases between the germline ends. Germline assignment: CDR1 MNHNY and CDR2 SVGAGI (reference sequence). The CDR3 protein is CASSYSGRSKDGYTF. CDR3 in DNA: TGTGCCAGCAGTTACTCAGGCAGGTCAAAAGATGGCTACACCTTC.

The V gene is TRBV2, the J gene TRBJ2-3; 7 positions agree with TRBD2. Per the germline V gene, CDR1 is SNHLY and CDR2 is FYNNEI. The ends lost 4 bases at V and 0 bases at J; junction bases unmatched: 1. The CDR3 is made up of 14 amino acids. For the CDR3, the DNA is TGTGCCAGCAGTGGCGGGGGAAGCACAGATACGCAGTATTTT. Protein product: CASSGGGSTDTQYF.

The V and J genes are TRBV7-6 and TRBJ1-5; TRBD1 might be the D (6 bases). This CDR3 is built from 14 residues. The V end lost 3 bases, the J end lost 5 bases, and 11 bases lay between the germline ends. Germline V gene sequence: CDR1 SGHVS, CDR2 FNYEAQ. The CDR3 spells CASSLGGGYQPQHF. Written as DNA, the CDR3 is TGTGCCAGCAGCTTGGGGGGGGGCTATCAGCCCCAGCATTTT.

The chain employs TRBV5-6 and TRBJ1-2, with 8 nucleotides matching TRBD1. After removal of 0 bases from V and 4 bases from J, the junction contained 5 bases not matched to a gene. Germline V lookup: CDR1 SGHDT, CDR2 YYEEEE. CDR3 length equals 15 residues. The CDR3 DNA reads as TGTGCCAGCAGCTTGGTAACAGGGGGACGCTATGGCTACACCTTC. Its protein product is CASSLVTGGRYGYTF. Combining the CDR3 with reference TRBV5-6 and TRBJ1-2 gives the whole variable domain DAGVTQSPTHLIKTRGQQVTLRCSPKSGHDTVSWYQQALGQGPQFIFQYYEEEERQRGNFPDRFSGHQFPNYSSELNVNALLLGDSALYLCASSLVTGGRYGYTFGSGTRLTVV.

V is TRBV7-2 and J is TRBJ2-1; 9 bases fit TRBD2. Germline V lookup: CDR1 SGHTA, CDR2 FQGNSA. J was trimmed by 7 bases and V by 3 bases; bases with no gene match: 4. The CDR3 runs to 14 residues. CDR3 nucleotide sequence: TGTGCCAGCAGCTTTCAGCGGGGGGTAAATGAGCAGTTCTTC. Translated: CASSFQRGVNEQFF.